This T cell receptor (beta chain) appears in the sequencing data of a study of cytomegalovirus exposure and HLA in healthy donors. Across the whole study: Among the approximately 400 donors who were genotyped, approximately 76% fell in the genetic ancestry cluster that is associated with self-reported Caucasian donors. Study observations and caveats: Later analysis suggested links between common viral pathogens and several top significant clusters.

Remarks on this clone: Its antigen is unknown.

CDR1 and CDR2 (germline): SGHDN, FVKESK. The CDR3 loop spans 15 amino acids. Trimming removed 4 bases at V and 2 bases at J, with 14 bases between. The PCR had 60 Vbeta and 13 Jbeta primers. Some clones are missing from TCRdb's copy, which holds only in-frame ones; the method was immunoSEQ multiplex PCR. The top ten clones hold about 2.4% of a sample with 150,000 to 200,000 clones, 80% to 90% of them seen once. The sequence derives from a man in his thirties or forties in good health and CMV-seropositive. Material: PBMCs. The genes are TRBV14 and TRBJ1-2, with a weak D call TRBD1 (5 bases). CDR3 in amino acids: CASSPQGFRNYGYTF. The CDR3, as DNA: TGTGCCAGCAGCCCTCAGGGTTTTCGAAACTATGGCTACACCTTC.